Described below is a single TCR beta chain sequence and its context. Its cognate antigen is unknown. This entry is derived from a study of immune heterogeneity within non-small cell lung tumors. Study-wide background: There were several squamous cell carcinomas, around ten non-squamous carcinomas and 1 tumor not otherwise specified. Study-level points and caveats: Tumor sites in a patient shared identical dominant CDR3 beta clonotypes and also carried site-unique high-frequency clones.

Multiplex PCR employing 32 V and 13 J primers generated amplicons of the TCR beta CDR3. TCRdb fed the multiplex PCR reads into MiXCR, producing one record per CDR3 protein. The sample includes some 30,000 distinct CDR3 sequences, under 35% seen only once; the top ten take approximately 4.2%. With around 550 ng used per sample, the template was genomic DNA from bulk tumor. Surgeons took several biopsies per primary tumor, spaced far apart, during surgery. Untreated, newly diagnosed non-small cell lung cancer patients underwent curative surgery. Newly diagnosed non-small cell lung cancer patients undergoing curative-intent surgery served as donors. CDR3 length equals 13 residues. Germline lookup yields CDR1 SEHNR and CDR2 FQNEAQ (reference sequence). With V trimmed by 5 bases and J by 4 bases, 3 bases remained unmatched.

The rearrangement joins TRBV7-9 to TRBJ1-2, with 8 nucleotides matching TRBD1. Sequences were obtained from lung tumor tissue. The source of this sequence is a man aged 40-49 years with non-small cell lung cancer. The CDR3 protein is CASSVQGGYGYTF. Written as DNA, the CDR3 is TGTGCCAGCAGCGTACAGGGGGGCTATGGCTACACCTTC.